The clone carrying this T cell receptor beta chain was seen more than once but under ten times. What it recognizes is unknown. This sample was included in a study of T-cell reconstitution after alpha-beta-depleted transplantation in children. Points from the study as a whole: T-cell counts and diversity at one year post-transplant came mainly from newly produced T cells. Reported findings indicate that, about two months after transplant, alpha-beta T cells came from several hundred expanded clones, which were derived from non-depleted graft cells.

This CDR3 is built from 13 residues. Germline-derived CDR1 and CDR2 are LNHNV and YYDKDF (reference sequence). The V and J ends lost 8 bases and 4 bases, in that order; junction bases with no gene match: 7. A library of TCRbeta sequences, prepared with unique molecular identifiers, was generated. TCRdb called the PCR reads again in MiXCR, with one record for every CDR3 protein. The table includes almost 250,000 distinct CDR3 sequences, about 23% detected once. The starting material was PBMCs, obtained before TCRalphabeta/CD19-depleted stem cell transplant. This sequence originates from a girl between 2 and 10 years old with Fanconi anemia, due to receive a stem cell transplant. V gene TRBV15 combines with J gene TRBJ2-7; TRBD1 aligns across 8 bases. CDR3 sequence (DNA): TGTGCCACCCGACAGGGGCGGGGATACGAGCAGTACTTC. Translated, it gives CATRQGRGYEQYF.